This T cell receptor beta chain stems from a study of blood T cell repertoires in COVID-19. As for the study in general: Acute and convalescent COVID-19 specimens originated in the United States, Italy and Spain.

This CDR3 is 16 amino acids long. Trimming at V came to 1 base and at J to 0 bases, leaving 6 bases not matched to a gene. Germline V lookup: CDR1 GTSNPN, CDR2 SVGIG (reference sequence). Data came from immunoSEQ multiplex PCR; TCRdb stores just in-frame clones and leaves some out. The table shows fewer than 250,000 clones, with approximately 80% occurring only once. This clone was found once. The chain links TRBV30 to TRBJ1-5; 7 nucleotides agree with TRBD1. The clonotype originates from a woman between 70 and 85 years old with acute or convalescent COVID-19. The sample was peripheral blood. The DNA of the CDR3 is TGTGCCTGGAGTGCCCCGGGACAGCATAGCAATCAGCCCCAGCATTTT. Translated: CAWSAPGQHSNQPQHF. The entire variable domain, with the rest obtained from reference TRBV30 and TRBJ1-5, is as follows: SQTIHQWPATLVQPVGSPLSLECTVEGTSNPNLYWYRQAAGRGLQLLFYSVGIGQISSEVPQNLSASRPQDRQFILSSKKLLLSDSGFYLCAWSAPGQHSNQPQHFGDGTRLSIL.